The subject of this entry is one T cell receptor beta chain. The antigen is not known. This sample is drawn from a study of beta chain features in type 1 diabetes. Study results and caveats: In type 1 diabetes patients, VDJ junctions had fewer insertions; deletions at these junctions were more frequent. A potential PCR bias toward shorter templates would be equal in patient and control samples. Sequencing from cDNA could over-represent high-TCR-expressing cells.

All of the isolated RNA was reverse transcribed, so expressed TCRB transcripts were sequenced. The table came from immunoSEQ multiplex PCR; TCRdb's copy has only in-frame clones and leaves some out. The table records about 350,000 clones, around a fifth of them present only once. Sequencing was carried out using naive CD4+ T cells from blood. The sequence was collected from a woman aged 18-29 years in good health.

The CDR3 DNA is TGTGCCAGCAGCTCATCAAGACAGAACACCATATATTTT. It is translated as CASSSSRQNTIYF. The rearrangement uses TRBV9 and TRBJ1-3; possibly TRBD1 for D (5 bases). The CDR3 loop spans 13 amino acids. Trimming stripped 4 bases from V and 7 bases from J, with 12 bases between. CDR1 and CDR2 (germline): SGDLS, YYNGEE. The full variable domain, with the rest looked up from reference TRBV9 and TRBJ1-3, is DSGVTQTPKHLITATGQRVTLRCSPRSGDLSVYWYQQSLDQGLQFLIQYYNGEERAKGNILERFSAQQFPDLHSELNLSSLELGDSALYFCASSSSRQNTIYFGEGSWLTVV.